This TCR beta chain was recovered during a study of cytomegalovirus exposure and HLA in healthy donors. Findings of the study overall: Earlier results showed most TCR beta V segments being productive about 87% or about 30% of the time.

Remarks on this clone: Its specificity is unknown.

This CDR3 spans 15 amino acids. V was clipped by 1 base and J by 1 base; unmatched bases: 1. The germline CDR1 and CDR2 sequences are SEHNR and FQNEAQ (reference sequence). The PCR used 60 Vbeta and 13 Jbeta primers. Profiled with immunoSEQ multiplex PCR; TCRdb holds only in-frame clones, not every one. The sample has under 250,000 clones; more than 65% are singletons. The TCR was taken from a man aged 50 to 60 in good health and CMV-seronegative. Sequencing input: PBMCs. This chain connects TRBV7-9 to TRBJ2-5; 9 bases map to TRBD1. CDR3 DNA sequence: TGTGCCAGCAGCTTAGGGACAGGGGTCCAAGAGACCCAGTACTTC. It yields the protein CASSLGTGVQETQYF. Supplemented by reference TRBV7-9 and TRBJ2-5, the full variable domain reads DTGVSQNPRHKITKRGQNVTFRCDPISEHNRLYWYRQTLGQGPEFLTYFQNEAQLEKSRLLSDRFSAERPKGSFSTLEIQRTEQGDSAMYLCASSLGTGVQETQYFGPGTRLLVL.